This T cell receptor (beta chain) emerged from a study of blood T cell repertoires in COVID-19 (dated by TCRdb to the early 2020s). In terms of the full investigation: Samples from collaborators originated in the United States, Italy and Spain and spanned both the acute and convalescent phases of COVID-19. HLA class I and class II types, where available, came from metadata supplied by the sample provider rather than from assay-based typing. The prospective study material was composed of cDNA or gDNA derived from T cells, B-cell-depleted T cells, or PBMCs. The repertoires were made available in a free public database intended to serve as a resource for research on the immune response to SARS-CoV-2. Samples came from the ongoing ImmuneRACE study (first 160 participants) plus 1,254 subjects from 6 global collaborators. Sample metadata almost always included a de-identified subject ID, COVID-19 status, age in years and sex. Deeply sampled blood TCRbeta repertoires from subjects exposed to, actively infected with, or recovered from COVID-19 were included in the dataset. Study-wide findings and limitations: Clinical and demographic metadata were provided uncurated, with the amount varying by source and participant.

Concerning this clone itself: Its recognized antigen is unknown. No much larger clonotype is one base removed from it; base qualities were not supplied.

At one collaborating source in Seattle, patients were enrolled during active infection and were followed longitudinally through the course of disease. The collaborating institutions used their own protocols to collect whole blood in K2EDTA tubes. For TCRbeta analysis, collaborators shipped samples as frozen whole blood, isolated PBMCs, or DNA extracted from either of those sample types. TCRbeta CDR3 regions were amplified from genomic DNA using the immunoSEQ Assay, a bias-controlled multiplex PCR. The original methods were these. The number of nucleated cells in each sample was estimated by amplification of reference gene primers within the assay. Sequence reads were collapsed and filtered to measure the absolute abundance of every unique TCRbeta CDR3 rearrangement. For each sample, productive Simpson clonality was calculated as the square root of Simpson's diversity index over productive rearrangements. TCRdb provides this immuneACCESS table in a form limited to in-frame rearrangements. Some clones are lacking; in checked studies, under half of them reflect an unresolved V gene, and why the rest are absent is not known. For V, J and clone size, that table is used; D and trimming come from the DNA. A total of under 85,000 clones appear in this sample, 84% of them only once. The biggest ten clones account for about an eighth of the sample.

A distance of 16 bases separates the germline ends of V and J, which lose 10 bases and 7 bases respectively. CDR3 length: 13 amino acids, cysteine to phenylalanine. Only the CDR3 portion is preserved as DNA: 39 bases, with reading frame beginning at the first base. The TCR originated in a man aged 45 to 65 with COVID-19, enrolled during active disease. This receptor chain uses TRBV12-3 or TRBV12-4 and TRBJ1-4; the D gene is possibly TRBD1, with 5 bases matching. The source material was peripheral blood. The DNA is as follows: TGTGCCACCAAAGTGGGGCCAGTTGAAAAACTGTTTTTT. Its protein reads: CATKVGPVEKLFF.